This TCR beta chain was profiled in a study of T cell repertoires and Cas9 in healthy adults. Study as a whole: SpCas9-reactive CD4 and CD8 T cells were characterized for potency, cytotoxicity and lineage.

General study points: In vitro, SpCas9-reactive Tregs were reported to curb effector T cell proliferation and function.

On this clone: The antigen is undetermined.

The table came from immunoSEQ multiplex PCR; TCRdb's copy has only in-frame clones and leaves some out. The table shows about 14,000 clones, with nearly 90% occurring only once. CDR1 is SGDLS and CDR2 is YYNGEE in the germline V gene. The CDR3 consists of 15 residues. Trimming removed 3 bases from V and 4 bases from J; junction bases left unmatched: 7. The chain recombines TRBV9 with TRBJ2-3; TRBD2 matches 8 bases. The TCR sequence derives from a human donor in good health. The material sequenced was Tregs (CD4+, CD25+, CD127-, CD137-, CD154-) from PBMCs; culture status not recorded. The DNA for the CDR3 is TGTGCCAGCAGCGGAGAAGCGGGGGTCGCAGATACGCAGTATTTT. Translating it yields CASSGEAGVADTQYF.